This T cell receptor (beta chain) was identified during a study of glioma-infiltrating T cells. The iRepertoire nested amplicon-rescue multiplex PCR amplified TCR alpha and beta CDR3s from RNA. Input was about 85-450 ng of tissue mRNA or PBMC total RNA. Via MiXCR, TCRdb re-called the multiplex PCR reads, giving one row per CDR3 protein. The sample holds some 90,000 distinct CDR3 sequences; approximately 39% are singletons and the top ten take more than 30%. CDR3 length: 20 residues. The V gene's germline CDR1 is SGHNT and CDR2 YYREEE (reference sequence). Losses at the gene ends were 4 bases for V and 9 bases for J; bases not matched to a gene: 25. Study-level findings and limits: Gliomas, especially low-grade, showed above-expected tissue-blood divergence; non-neoplastic patients showed below. Only very few CDR3 sequences appeared in both tissue and blood.

This clonotype was counted many times. The target antigen is unknown. The chain has TRBV5-4 and TRBJ1-3, with TRBD1 matching 10 bases. The sequenced sample consisted of glioma tissue, nonneoplastic brain tissue, or PBMCs (not recorded which). The clonotype was recovered from a human donor with low-grade glioma or glioblastoma, undergoing nonglioma brain surgery, or in good health (not recorded which). In DNA form, the CDR3 reads TGTGCCAGCAGCGTTGGGTTCCGGGACAGGGGAAATTACCTAAACGGCACCATATATTTT. Encoded protein: CASSVGFRDRGNYLNGTIYF.